These 3 T cell receptor beta chains were all obtained from the same sample, sequenced in a study of blood T cell repertoires in COVID-19. This table comes from immunoSEQ multiplex PCR, and its TCRdb copy is limited to in-frame clones, with some not included. The top ten clones hold more than 8.5% of a sample with over 130,000 clones, 70% to 80% of them seen once. Input material: peripheral blood. These receptors were obtained from a woman in her forties or fifties with active or convalescent COVID-19.

The rearrangement links TRBV6-6 to TRBJ1-4; TRBD1 agrees at 8 bases. V shed 6 bases, J shed 6 bases, and the junction held 6 bases outside the gene matches. This CDR3 is built from 14 residues. The germline V gene has CDR1 MNHNY and CDR2 SVGAGI (reference sequence). In DNA form, the CDR3 reads TGTGCCAGCAGGCGCCAGACAGGGGATGAAAAACTGTTTTTT. Translated: CASRRQTGDEKLFF.

In DNA, the CDR3 is TGTGCCAGCAGCAAAGGACTAGCGGGCACAGATACGCAGTATTTT. Its translation is CASSKGLAGTDTQYF. V is TRBV21-1 and J is TRBJ2-3; the DNA was not used to check the table's D call, TRBD2. TRBV21-1 is shown as a pseudogene. This CDR3 is built from 15 residues.

The rearrangement uses TRBV25-1 and TRBJ1-3, with D unclear. The CDR3 totals 11 residues. Germline V gene lookup returns CDR1 MGHDK and CDR2 SYGVNS. V dropped 1 base and J dropped 8 bases, with 3 bases sitting between them. The DNA for the CDR3 is TGTGCCAGCAGTGAATCATACACCATATATTTT. Translated, it gives CASSESYTIYF.